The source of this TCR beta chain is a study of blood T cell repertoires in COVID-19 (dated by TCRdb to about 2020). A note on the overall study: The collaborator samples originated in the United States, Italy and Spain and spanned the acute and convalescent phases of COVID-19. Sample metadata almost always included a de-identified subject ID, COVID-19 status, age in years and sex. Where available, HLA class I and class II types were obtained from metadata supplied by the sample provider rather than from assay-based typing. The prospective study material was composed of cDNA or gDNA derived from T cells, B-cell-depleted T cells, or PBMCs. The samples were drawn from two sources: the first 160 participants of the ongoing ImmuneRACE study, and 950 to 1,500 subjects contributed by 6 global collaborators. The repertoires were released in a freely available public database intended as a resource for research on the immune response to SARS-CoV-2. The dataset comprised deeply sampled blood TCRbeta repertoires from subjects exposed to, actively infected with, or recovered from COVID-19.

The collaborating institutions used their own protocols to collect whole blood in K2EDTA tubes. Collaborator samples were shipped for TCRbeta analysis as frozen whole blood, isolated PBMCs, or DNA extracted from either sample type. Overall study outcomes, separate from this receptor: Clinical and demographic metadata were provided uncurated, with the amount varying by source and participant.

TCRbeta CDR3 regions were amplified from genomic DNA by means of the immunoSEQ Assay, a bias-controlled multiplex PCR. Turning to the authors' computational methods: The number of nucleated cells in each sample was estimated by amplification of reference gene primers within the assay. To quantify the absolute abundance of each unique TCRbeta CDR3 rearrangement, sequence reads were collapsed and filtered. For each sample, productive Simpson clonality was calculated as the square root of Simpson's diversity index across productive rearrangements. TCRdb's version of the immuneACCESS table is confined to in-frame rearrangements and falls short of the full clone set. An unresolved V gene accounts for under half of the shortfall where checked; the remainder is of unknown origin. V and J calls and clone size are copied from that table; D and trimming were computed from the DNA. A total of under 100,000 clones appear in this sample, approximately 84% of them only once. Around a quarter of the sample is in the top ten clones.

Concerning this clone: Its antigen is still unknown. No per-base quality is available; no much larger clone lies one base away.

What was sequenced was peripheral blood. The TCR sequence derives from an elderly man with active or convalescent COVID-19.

The DNA sequence follows: TGTGCCAGCAGCCGGGACTTCACCTACAATGAGCAGTTCTTC. Translation gives CASSRDFTYNEQFF. The V gene is TRBV11-3 and the J gene is TRBJ2-1, with a weak D call of TRBD2 (6 bases match). Trimming removed 5 bases from V and 2 bases from J, leaving 10 bases between the germline ends. The CDR3 numbers 14 residues from cysteine through phenylalanine. The CDR3 DNA has 42 bases and is translated from base 1. As encoded in the germline V gene, CDR1 is SGHNT while CDR2 is YENEEA.